This T cell receptor beta chain was observed in a study of early T cells in non-severe SARS-CoV-2 infection. Study in general: Alpha and beta chains were unpaired, from unsorted whole-blood bulk RNA.

In the library, individual cDNA molecules carried attached unique molecular identifiers. One entry per CDR3 protein, called by TCRdb with MiXCR from the 5' RACE reads. Seen here are nearly 60,000 distinct CDR3 sequences, roughly 13% observed once, and the top ten hold more than 7.5%. Points from the study as a whole: VDJdb-based matching was biased toward anti-spike CD8 responses and missed private and CD4 specificities.

This clonotype occurred many times. The antigen is undetermined. This sequence was found in an adult who was a healthcare worker with PCR-confirmed SARS-CoV-2 infection or an uninfected control (not recorded which). The sequencing input was whole blood.

The CDR3 here is CSASEGAQDYGYTF. Here the CDR3 DNA reads TGCAGTGCTAGTGAGGGGGCGCAGGACTATGGCTACACCTTC. This chain uses TRBV20-1 with TRBJ1-2; 7 positions agree with TRBD1. Germline CDR1 reads DFQATT; CDR2 reads SNEGSKA (reference sequence). This CDR3 spans 14 amino acids. V lost 3 bases and J lost 3; bases outside the gene matches: 7.